This T cell receptor (beta chain) was documented in a study of radiotherapy plus CTLA-4 blockade in lung cancer. Germline V gives CDR1 SGHVS, CDR2 FQNEAQ. CDR3 length: 14 amino acids. V trimming: 1 base; J trimming: 4 bases; junction bases outside the gene matches: 3. Produced via immunoSEQ multiplex PCR; TCRdb's table is partial and in-frame only. This sample has 60,000 to 75,000 clones, with 60% to 80% found just once. Each patient with chemo-refractory metastatic non-small-cell lung cancer was treated with focal radiation plus CTLA-4 blockade using ipilimumab. This TCR was recovered from a human donor with non-small cell lung cancer whose response to radiotherapy plus ipilimumab could not be evaluated. Some clones in this sample may be carry-over from other donors' samples. Sequences were derived from peripheral blood, sampled from a patient treated with radiotherapy plus ipilimumab. The J gene is TRBJ1-2, the V gene TRBV7-8; 7 nucleotides match TRBD1. CDR3 DNA sequence: TGTGCCAGCAGCTTAGATAACAGGGGCTATGGCTACACCTTC. It codes for CASSLDNRGYGYTF. Full variable domain (outside the CDR3, taken from reference TRBV7-8 and TRBJ1-2): GAGVSQSPRYKVAKRGQDVALRCDPISGHVSLFWYQQALGQGPEFLTYFQNEAQLDKSGLPSDRFFAERPEGSVSTLKIQRTQQEDSAVYLCASSLDNRGYGYTFGSGTRLTVV.